One TCR beta chain is described in this entry. Other DNA sequences in the same sample also yield this CDR3. The data were obtained in a study of resident and recirculating memory T cells in vitiligo. Study summary: Epidermis came from shave biopsies of lesional and nonlesional sites, plus PBMCs. Whole samples, not sorted cells, were homogenized and used for genomic DNA extraction.

Stability required unchanged lesions during the previous 6 months. J was trimmed by 6 bases and V by 5 bases; bases with no gene match: 10. This CDR3 comprises 15 residues. CDR1 is MNHEY, CDR2 SMNVEV, per germline (reference sequence). Libraries were prepared by immunoSEQ multiplex PCR; TCRdb keeps only in-frame clonotypes and omits some of them. The sample lists 70,000 to 95,000 clones, about 90% seen once, with approximately 4.7% in the top ten. The TCR comes from a male donor with vitiligo. V is TRBV27 and J is TRBJ1-1; 9 nucleotides line up with TRBD1. Sequencing was carried out using blood. This CDR3 is CASSTLTGGVAEAFF. The CDR3 nucleotides read TGTGCCAGCAGTACCCTGACAGGGGGGGTCGCTGAAGCTTTCTTT.